This TCR beta chain was identified in a study of T-cell memory formation after mild COVID-19. Broader study findings: Among clones contracting day 15 to 85, CD4/CD8 was balanced, whereas later expanders leaned CD4+.

TCRdb analysed the 5' RACE reads with MiXCR anew, one entry per CDR3 protein. Here the sample spans roughly 300,000 distinct CDR3 sequences, 15% to 20% being singletons. Remarks on this clonotype: Its antigen remains unknown.

Germline V gene sequence: CDR1 SEHNR, CDR2 FQNEAQ (reference sequence). J gave up 4 bases and V 2 bases, and 7 bases lay outside the gene matches. The CDR3 has 17 residues. This receptor was obtained from a man aged 18-30 years who had mild COVID-19 (a few samples of this study predate the infection). Cell type and time point are not known. Sequenced: PBMCs or a T cell subset sorted from them (not recorded which). V gene TRBV7-9 combines with J gene TRBJ2-5; 13 nucleotides align to TRBD2. CDR3 amino acids: CASSLPPRLAGGETQYF. CDR3 nucleotides: TGTGCCAGCAGCTTACCCCCCCGACTAGCGGGGGGAGAGACCCAGTACTTC.